The subject of this entry is one T cell receptor beta chain. Its antigen has not been determined. No per-base quality is available; no much larger clone lies one base away. Sequences MNHEY (CDR1) and SVGEGT (CDR2) are obtained from the germline V gene. The CDR3 numbers 15 residues from cysteine through phenylalanine. Kept here is only the CDR3 DNA, which spans 45 bases and is read in frame from base 1. Deletion took 6 bases off V and 8 bases off J, with a span of 20 bases between the germline ends. The immunoSEQ Assay, a bias-controlled multiplex PCR, was used to amplify TCRbeta CDR3 regions from genomic DNA. The paper's processing steps were these. Within the assay, amplification of reference gene primers was used to estimate how many nucleated cells each sample contained. To quantify the absolute abundance of each unique TCRbeta CDR3 rearrangement, sequence reads were collapsed and filtered. For each sample, productive Simpson clonality was calculated as the square root of Simpson's diversity index over productive rearrangements. What TCRdb holds here is the immuneACCESS table cut down to in-frame rearrangements. Part of the clones is not present; checked against another copy, under half of the missing clones reflect an unresolved V gene, and the others are unexplained. The V and J calls and the clone size are those of that table, but D and trimming were determined from the DNA. The sample table records some 45,000 clones; roughly 90% of these occur just once. Around 10% of the sample lies in the top ten.

Whole blood was collected in K2EDTA tubes by collaborating institutions according to the institutions' own protocols. For TCRbeta analysis, collaborators shipped samples in one of three forms: frozen whole blood, isolated PBMCs, or DNA extracted from either of those sample types. The source of the sample is a study of blood T cell repertoires in COVID-19 (dated by TCRdb to the early 2020s). About the study as a whole: The collaborator samples originated in the United States, Italy and Spain and spanned the acute and convalescent phases of COVID-19. The prospective study material was composed of cDNA or gDNA derived from T cells, B-cell-depleted T cells, or PBMCs. The dataset comprised deeply sampled blood TCRbeta repertoires from subjects exposed to, actively infected with, or recovered from COVID-19. A freely available public database, intended as a resource for researchers studying the immune response to SARS-CoV-2, is where the repertoires were released. Samples came from the ongoing ImmuneRACE study (first 160 participants) plus 1,254 subjects from 6 global collaborators. The sample metadata nearly always contained a de-identified subject ID, COVID-19 status, age in years and sex. Where available, HLA class I and class II types were taken from metadata supplied by the sample provider and were not determined by assay-based typing. What the authors observed across the whole study: How much clinical and demographic metadata was included differed by source and by participant, and the metadata was provided uncurated.

Sequenced material: peripheral blood. This TCR was sampled from a human donor in a cohort sampled during active COVID-19. The chain is encoded by TRBV6-2 or TRBV6-3 joined to TRBJ2-1; TRBD2 is a possible D gene, resting on 7 matching bases. For the CDR3, the sequence is CASSSGGGGAYEQFF. Read as DNA, the sequence is TGTGCCAGCAGCTCCGGTGGAGGGGGGGCCTATGAGCAGTTCTTC.